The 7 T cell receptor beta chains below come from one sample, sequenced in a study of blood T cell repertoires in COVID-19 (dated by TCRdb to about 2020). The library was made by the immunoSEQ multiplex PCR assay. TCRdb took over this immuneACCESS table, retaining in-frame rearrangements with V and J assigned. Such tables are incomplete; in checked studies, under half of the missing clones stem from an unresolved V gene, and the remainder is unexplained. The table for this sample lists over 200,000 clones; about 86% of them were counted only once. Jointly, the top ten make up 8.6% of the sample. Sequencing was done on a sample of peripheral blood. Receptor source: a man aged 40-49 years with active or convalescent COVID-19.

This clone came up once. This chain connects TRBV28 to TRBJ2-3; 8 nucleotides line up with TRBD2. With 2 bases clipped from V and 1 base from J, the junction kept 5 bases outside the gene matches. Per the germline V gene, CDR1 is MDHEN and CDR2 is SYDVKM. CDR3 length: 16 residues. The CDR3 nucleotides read TGTGCCAGCAGTTTAGGACTAGCTATCGGCACAGATACGCAGTATTTT. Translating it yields CASSLGLAIGTDTQYF.

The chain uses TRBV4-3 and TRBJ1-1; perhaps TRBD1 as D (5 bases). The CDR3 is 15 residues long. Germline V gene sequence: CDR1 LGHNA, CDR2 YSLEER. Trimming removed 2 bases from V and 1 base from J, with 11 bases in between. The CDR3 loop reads CASSQKWRGNTEAFF. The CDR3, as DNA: TGCGCCAGCAGCCAAAAGTGGAGGGGGAACACTGAAGCTTTCTTT.

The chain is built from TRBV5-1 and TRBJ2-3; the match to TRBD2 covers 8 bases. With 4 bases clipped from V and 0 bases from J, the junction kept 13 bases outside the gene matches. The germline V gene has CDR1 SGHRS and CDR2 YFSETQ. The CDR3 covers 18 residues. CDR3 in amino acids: CASSPRRTSLSSTDTQYF. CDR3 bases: TGCGCCAGCAGCCCACGCCGGACTAGCCTTTCTAGCACAGATACGCAGTATTTT.

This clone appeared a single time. This chain's CDR3 is CASTELAGGHSGANVLTF. In nucleotides, the CDR3 is TGTGCCAGCACCGAACTAGCGGGAGGACACTCTGGGGCCAACGTCCTGACTTTC. V and J are TRBV3-1 (or the pseudogene TRBV3-2) and TRBJ2-6; TRBD2 matches 12 bases. Germline CDR1 LGHDT, CDR2 YNNKEL (reference sequence). The CDR3 sequence is 18 residues long. The J segment lost 0 bases and the V segment lost 7 bases, leaving 7 bases of the junction unmatched.

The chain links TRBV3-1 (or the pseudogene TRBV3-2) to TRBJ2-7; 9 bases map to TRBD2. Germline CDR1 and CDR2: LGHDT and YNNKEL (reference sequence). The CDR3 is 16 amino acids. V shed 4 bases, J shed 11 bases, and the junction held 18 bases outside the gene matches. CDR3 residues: CASSPDPPSGRIRKYF. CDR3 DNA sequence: TGTGCCAGCAGCCCCGATCCTCCCAGCGGGAGGATTCGAAAGTACTTC.

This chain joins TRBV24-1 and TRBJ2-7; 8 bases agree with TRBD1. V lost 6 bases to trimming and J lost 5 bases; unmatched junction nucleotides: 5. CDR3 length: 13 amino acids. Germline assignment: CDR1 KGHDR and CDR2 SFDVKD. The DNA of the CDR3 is TGTGCCACCAGTTCAGGGGGCCGAGACGAGCAGTACTTC. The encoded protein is CATSSGGRDEQYF.

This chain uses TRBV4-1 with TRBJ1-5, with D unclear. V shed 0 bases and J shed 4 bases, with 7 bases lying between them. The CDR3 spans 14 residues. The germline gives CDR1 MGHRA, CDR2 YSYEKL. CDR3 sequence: CASSQDSPNQPQHF. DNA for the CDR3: TGCGCCAGCAGCCAAGATTCTCCTAATCAGCCCCAGCATTTT.